The rows below give T cell receptor beta chains drawn from one sample of a study of T-cell reconstitution after alpha-beta-depleted transplantation in children. TCRdb re-called the PCR reads with MiXCR, one entry per CDR3 protein. Here the sample spans around 300,000 distinct CDR3 sequences, nearly 8% being singletons. The sequenced sample was peripheral blood, obtained 360 days after TCRalphabeta/CD19-depleted stem cell transplant. Receptor source: a female patient aged 2 to 10 who had a stem cell transplant for Fanconi anemia, so the T cells may come from the graft donor. Each CDR3 is given without its conserved first and last residue. Not all rows give a size; the values are once, few, many and, for expanded clones, a class.

V: TRBV4-3; size: few; length: 15; CDR3: ASSQEPGSTGANVLT
V: TRBV6-5; size: -; length: 14; CDR3: ASSYSGRISGNTIY
V: TRBV27; size: many; length: 13; CDR3: ASSGIGADGQPQH
V: TRBV25-1; size: many; length: 14; CDR3: ASSARDRVGQETQY
V: TRBV7-9; size: few; length: 14; CDR3: ASSAGYPEGKDTQY
V: TRBV7-9; size: many; length: 12; CDR3: ASSLQGGTDTQY
V: TRBV24-1; size: few; length: 13; CDR3: ATSDSGTPTDTQY
V: TRBV18; size: many; length: 11; CDR3: ASSRDINYGYT
V: TRBV25-1; size: -; length: 12; CDR3: ASTGQWAPDTQY
V: TRBV5-1; size: -; length: 15; CDR3: ASSLGTGTGGVQPQH
V: TRBV5-1; size: many; length: 12; CDR3: ASRPDLAGQPQH
V: TRBV2; size: -; length: 12; CDR3: ATLGQAGANVLT
V: TRBV7-9; size: -; length: 14; CDR3: ASTFLGAASTDTQY
V: TRBV7-8; size: few; length: 12; CDR3: ASSQQGWSETQY
V: TRBV6-6; size: many; length: 9; CDR3: ASSYRETQY
V: TRBV6-2/TRBV6-3; size: few; length: 12; CDR3: ASSTTALPYEQY
V: TRBV2; size: many; length: 14; CDR3: ASSEARPGGADTQY
V: TRBV6-4; size: many; length: 13; CDR3: ASSAGGGPYNEQF
V: TRBV12-3/TRBV12-4; size: many; length: 13; CDR3: ASSLTSLNTGELF
V: TRBV10-3; size: few; length: 11; CDR3: AIRSSEGETQY
V: TRBV6-5; size: many; length: 13; CDR3: ASSYLGSRTDTQY
V: TRBV4-3; size: many; length: 14; CDR3: ASSQDPLIYGGGQF
V: TRBV7-3; size: many; length: 13; CDR3: ASSPWGTGEHEQY
V: TRBV11-1; size: -; length: 19; CDR3: ASSLARFWPDRGPTNEKLF
V: TRBV20-1; size: few; length: 12; CDR3: SASRRTGDQPQH
V: TRBV20-1; size: many; length: 14; CDR3: SARPTTSGKADEQF
V: TRBV20-1; size: -; length: 11; CDR3: SARGGVYNEQF
V: TRBV2; size: -; length: 10; CDR3: ASSEGSYGYT
V: TRBV28; size: many; length: 13; CDR3: ASGTLASYQETQY
V: TRBV28; size: -; length: 11; CDR3: ASIGEANEKLF
V: TRBV20-1; size: -; length: 15; CDR3: SARAGTAVIANYGYT
V: TRBV7-2; size: few; length: 10; CDR3: ASQGLGNTIY
V: TRBV20-1; size: few; length: 13; CDR3: SAPRSRGRDYGYT
V: TRBV2; size: many; length: 14; CDR3: ASSPLDLTYNSPLH
V: TRBV6-1; size: many; length: 15; CDR3: ASIPDRGLNPNYGYT
V: TRBV27; size: few; length: 10; CDR3: ASSLAGQPQH
V: TRBV12-3/TRBV12-4; size: -; length: 13; CDR3: ASSLWRGRTGELF
V: TRBV12-3/TRBV12-4; size: many; length: 12; CDR3: ASSLGGGYSPLH
V: TRBV7-6; size: many; length: 13; CDR3: ASSLALTGNEKLF
V: TRBV30; size: -; length: 10; CDR3: AWSVIQETQY
V: TRBV12-3/TRBV12-4; size: -; length: 13; CDR3: ASSLENGQATGYT
V: TRBV15; size: many; length: 14; CDR3: ATSRDPGVRNTEAF
V: TRBV7-7; size: many; length: 12; CDR3: ASSLYAGTSEQF
V: TRBV6-5; size: many; length: 14; CDR3: ASSYKDRAITGELF
V: TRBV14; size: -; length: 12; CDR3: ASSHGFLVGEQY
V: TRBV12-3/TRBV12-4; size: many; length: 13; CDR3: ASTRGTGPNSPLH
V: TRBV2; size: -; length: 11; CDR3: ASSEPGGGELF
V: TRBV4-2; size: few; length: 12; CDR3: ASSQETGGGAQF